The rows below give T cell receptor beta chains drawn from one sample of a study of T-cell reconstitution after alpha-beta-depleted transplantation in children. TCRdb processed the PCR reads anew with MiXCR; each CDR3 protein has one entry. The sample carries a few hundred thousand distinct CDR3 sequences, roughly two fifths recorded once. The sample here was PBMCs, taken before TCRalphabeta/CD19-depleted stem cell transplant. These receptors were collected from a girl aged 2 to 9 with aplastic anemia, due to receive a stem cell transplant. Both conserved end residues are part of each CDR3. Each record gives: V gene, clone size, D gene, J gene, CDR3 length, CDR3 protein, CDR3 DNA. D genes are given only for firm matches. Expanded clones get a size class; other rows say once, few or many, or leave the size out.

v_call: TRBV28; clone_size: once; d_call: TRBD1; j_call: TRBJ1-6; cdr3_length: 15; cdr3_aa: CASSRQGHAGSPLHF; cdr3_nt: TGTGCCAGCAGCCGACAGGGACATGCGGGTTCACCCCTCCACTTT
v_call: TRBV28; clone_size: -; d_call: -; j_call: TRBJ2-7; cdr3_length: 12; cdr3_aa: CASSLVAERQYF; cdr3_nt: TGTGCCAGCAGTTTAGTAGCCGAACGCCAGTACTTC
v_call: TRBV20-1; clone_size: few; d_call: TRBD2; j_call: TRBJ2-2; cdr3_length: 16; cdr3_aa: CSARGLAGDGTGELFF; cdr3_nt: TGCAGTGCGCGGGGACTAGCGGGAGATGGGACCGGGGAGCTGTTTTTT
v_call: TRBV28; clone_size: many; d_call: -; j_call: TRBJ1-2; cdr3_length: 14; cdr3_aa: CASRSARRLYGYTF; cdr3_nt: TGTGCCAGCAGATCCGCCCGGCGCCTATATGGCTACACCTTC
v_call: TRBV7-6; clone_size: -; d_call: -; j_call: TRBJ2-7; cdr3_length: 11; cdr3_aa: CASGWKDEQYF; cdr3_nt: TGTGCCAGCGGGTGGAAGGACGAGCAGTACTTC
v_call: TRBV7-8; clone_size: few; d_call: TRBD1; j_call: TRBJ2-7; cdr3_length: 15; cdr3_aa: CASSKPGQGSYEQYF; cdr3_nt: TGTGCCAGCAGTAAACCGGGACAGGGGTCCTACGAGCAGTACTTC
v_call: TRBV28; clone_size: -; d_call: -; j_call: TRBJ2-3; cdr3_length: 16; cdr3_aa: CASNQQMGVRTDTQYF; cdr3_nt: TGTGCCAGCAACCAACAAATGGGGGTCCGCACAGATACGCAGTATTTT
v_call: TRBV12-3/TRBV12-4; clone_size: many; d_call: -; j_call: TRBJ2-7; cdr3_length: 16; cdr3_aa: CASRPSLGTGSYEQYF; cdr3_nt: TGTGCCAGCAGGCCATCCCTTGGGACCGGATCCTACGAGCAGTACTTC
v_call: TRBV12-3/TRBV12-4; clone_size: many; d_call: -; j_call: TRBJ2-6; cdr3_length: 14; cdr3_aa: CASSSGSGANVLTF; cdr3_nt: TGTGCCAGCAGCTCAGGGTCTGGGGCCAACGTCCTGACTTTC
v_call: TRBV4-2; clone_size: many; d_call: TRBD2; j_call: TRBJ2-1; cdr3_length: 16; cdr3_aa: CASSQTTSGSDNEQFF; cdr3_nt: TGTGCCAGCAGCCAAACGACTAGCGGGAGCGACAATGAGCAGTTCTTC
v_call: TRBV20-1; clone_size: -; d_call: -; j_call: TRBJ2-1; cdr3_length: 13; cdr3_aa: CSARSGSHNEQFF; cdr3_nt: TGCAGTGCTAGATCGGGCAGCCACAATGAGCAGTTCTTC
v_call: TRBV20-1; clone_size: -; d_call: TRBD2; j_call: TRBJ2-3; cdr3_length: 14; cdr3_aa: CSVFTSGRGNTQYF; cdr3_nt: TGCAGTGTTTTCACTAGCGGGAGAGGGAATACGCAGTATTTT
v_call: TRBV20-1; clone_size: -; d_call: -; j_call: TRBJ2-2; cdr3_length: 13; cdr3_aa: CSAMAVGTGELFF; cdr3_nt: TGCAGTGCAATGGCAGTCGGCACCGGGGAGCTGTTTTTT
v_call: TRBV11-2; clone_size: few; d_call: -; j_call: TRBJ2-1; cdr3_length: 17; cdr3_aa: CASSLVLASSSYNEQFF; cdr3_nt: TGTGCCAGCAGCTTAGTCCTAGCGTCAAGCTCCTACAATGAGCAGTTCTTC
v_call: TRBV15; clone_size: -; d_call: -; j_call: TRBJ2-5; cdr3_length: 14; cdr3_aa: CATSRDRLGETQYF; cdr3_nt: TGTGCCACCAGCAGAGATCGGCTGGGAGAGACCCAGTACTTC
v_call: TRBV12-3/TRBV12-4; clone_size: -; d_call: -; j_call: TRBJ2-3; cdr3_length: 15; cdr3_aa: CASSFPRTPTDTQYF; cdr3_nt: TGTGCCAGCAGTTTCCCTCGGACCCCCACAGATACGCAGTATTTT
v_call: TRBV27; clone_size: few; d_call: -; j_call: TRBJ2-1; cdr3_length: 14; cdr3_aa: CASSPVTGYNEQFF; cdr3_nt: TGTGCCAGCAGTCCCGTGACAGGCTACAATGAGCAGTTCTTC
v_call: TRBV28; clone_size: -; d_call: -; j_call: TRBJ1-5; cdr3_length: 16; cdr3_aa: CASTPSRRRGNQPQHF; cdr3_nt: TGTGCCAGCACTCCGAGCAGGCGCAGGGGCAATCAGCCCCAGCATTTT
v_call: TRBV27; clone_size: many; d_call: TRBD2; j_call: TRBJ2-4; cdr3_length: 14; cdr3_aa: CASSVSGSSNIQYF; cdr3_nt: TGTGCCAGCAGTGTTAGCGGGAGCTCGAACATTCAGTACTTC
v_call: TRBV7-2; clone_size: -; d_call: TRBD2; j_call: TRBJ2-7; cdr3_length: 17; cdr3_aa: CASSLAATSGRINEQYF; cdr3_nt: TGTGCCAGCAGCTTAGCGGCAACTAGCGGGAGGATCAACGAGCAGTACTTC
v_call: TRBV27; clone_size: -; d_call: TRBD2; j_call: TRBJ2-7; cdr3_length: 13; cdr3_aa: CASSEGGRAWQYF; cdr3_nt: TGTGCCAGCAGTGAGGGCGGGAGGGCCTGGCAGTACTTC
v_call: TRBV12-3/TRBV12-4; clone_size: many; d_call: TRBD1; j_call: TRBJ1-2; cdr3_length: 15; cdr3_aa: CASRAWDRSNYGYTF; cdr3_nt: TGTGCCAGCAGAGCCTGGGACAGATCTAACTATGGCTACACCTTC
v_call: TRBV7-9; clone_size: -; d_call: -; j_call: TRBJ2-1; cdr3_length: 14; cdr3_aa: CASEGLGSYNEQFF; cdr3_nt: TGTGCCAGCGAGGGGTTGGGGTCCTACAATGAGCAGTTCTTC
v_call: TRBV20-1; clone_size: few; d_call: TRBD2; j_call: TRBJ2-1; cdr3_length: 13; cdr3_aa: CSARGGSHNEQFF; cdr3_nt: TGCAGTGCTAGGGGGGGGTCCCACAATGAGCAGTTCTTC
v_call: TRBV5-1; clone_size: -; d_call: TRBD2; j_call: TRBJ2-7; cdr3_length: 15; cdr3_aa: CASSVTSGTTIEQYF; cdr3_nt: TGCGCCAGCAGCGTAACTAGCGGGACCACCATCGAGCAGTACTTC
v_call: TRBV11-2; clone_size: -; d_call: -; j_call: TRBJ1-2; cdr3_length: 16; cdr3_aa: CASSSPRDAWGYGYTF; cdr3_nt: TGTGCCAGCAGCTCCCCCCGCGATGCATGGGGATATGGCTACACCTTC
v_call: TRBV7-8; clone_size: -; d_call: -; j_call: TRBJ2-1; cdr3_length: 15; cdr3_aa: CASSVAGTGYNEQFF; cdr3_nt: TGTGCCAGCAGCGTGGCCGGGACCGGTTACAATGAGCAGTTCTTC
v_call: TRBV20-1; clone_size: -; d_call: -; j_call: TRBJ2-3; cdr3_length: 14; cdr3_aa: CSAPGGMGADTQYF; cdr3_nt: TGCAGTGCGCCCGGAGGGATGGGTGCAGATACGCAGTATTTT
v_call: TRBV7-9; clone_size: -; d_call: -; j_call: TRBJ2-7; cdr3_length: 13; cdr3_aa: CASSLSHGYEQYF; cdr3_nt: TGTGCCAGCAGCTTAAGTCACGGCTACGAGCAGTACTTC
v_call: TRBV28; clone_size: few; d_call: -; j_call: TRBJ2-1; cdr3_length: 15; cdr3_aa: CASTLGGQPYNEQFF; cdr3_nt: TGTGCCAGCACCCTCGGGGGACAACCTTACAATGAGCAGTTCTTC
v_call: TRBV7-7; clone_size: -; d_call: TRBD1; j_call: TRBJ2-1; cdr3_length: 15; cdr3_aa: CASSARTGGGNEQFF; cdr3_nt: TGTGCCAGCAGCGCCAGGACAGGGGGGGGTAATGAGCAGTTCTTC
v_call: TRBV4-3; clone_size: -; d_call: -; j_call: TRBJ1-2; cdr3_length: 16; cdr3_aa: CASSQDPYPLTDGYTF; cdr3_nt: TGCGCCAGCAGCCAAGATCCGTACCCCTTAACCGATGGCTACACCTTC
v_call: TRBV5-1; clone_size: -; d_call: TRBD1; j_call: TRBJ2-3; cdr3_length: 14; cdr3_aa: CASMTGESTDTQYF; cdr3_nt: TGCGCCAGCATGACAGGGGAAAGCACAGATACGCAGTATTTT
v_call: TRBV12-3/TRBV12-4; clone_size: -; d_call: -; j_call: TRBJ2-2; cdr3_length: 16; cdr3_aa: CASSPPRDNRLGELFF; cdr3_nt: TGTGCCAGCAGTCCCCCCCGGGACAACCGACTCGGGGAGCTGTTTTTT
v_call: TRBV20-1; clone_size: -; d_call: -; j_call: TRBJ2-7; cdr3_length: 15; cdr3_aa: CSARDRWLALDEQYF; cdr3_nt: TGCAGTGCTAGAGATCGATGGCTAGCCCTGGACGAGCAGTACTTC